These 21 T cell receptor beta chains came from one sample sequenced in a study of cytomegalovirus exposure and HLA in healthy donors. The PCR ran on 60 Vbeta and 13 Jbeta primers. Assay used: immunoSEQ multiplex PCR; TCRdb lists only in-frame clones, some missing. The table lists approximately 190,000 clones, approximately 84% of them singletons, with 0.26% in the top ten. Sequencing was done on a sample of PBMCs. These receptors were collected from a boy aged 5-17 years in good health and CMV-seronegative.

This sequence joins TRBV5-6 and TRBJ1-2, with 11 bases lining up with TRBD1. V was clipped by 2 bases and J by 8 bases; unmatched bases: 5. This CDR3 has 14 amino acids. Per the germline V gene, CDR1 is SGHDT and CDR2 is YYEEEE. CDR3 sequence (DNA): TGTGCCAGCAGCTTTGGGACAGGGGGTCAGGGCTACACCTTC. Protein product: CASSFGTGGQGYTF.

This clone was seen a few times. V gene TRBV6-1 combines with J gene TRBJ1-2; D possibly corresponds to TRBD1 (5 bases). Trimming took 1 base from V and 4 from J, leaving 10 bases between them. CDR1 and CDR2 (germline): MNHNS, SASEGT. This CDR3 spans 14 amino acids. CDR3 nucleotides: TGTGCCAGCAGTGAAGGCGGGGGGATCTATGGCTACACCTTC. It specifies CASSEGGGIYGYTF.

This clone was recorded only once. The V and J genes are TRBV4-2 and TRBJ2-3; TRBD2 agrees at 7 bases. With V trimmed by 0 bases and J by 0 bases, 6 bases remained unmatched. The CDR3 runs to 17 residues. The germline V gene has CDR1 LGHNA and CDR2 YNFKEQ. The CDR3 protein is CASSQEGLVLSTDTQYF. Written as DNA, the CDR3 is TGTGCCAGCAGCCAAGAAGGACTAGTGCTTAGCACAGATACGCAGTATTTT.

This clone was found a few times. The V and J genes are TRBV13 and TRBJ1-2; D unresolved. The V and J ends lost 1 base and 5 bases respectively, with 14 bases between them. The CDR3 spans 15 residues. Germline V gene lookup returns CDR1 PRHDT and CDR2 FYEKMQ (reference sequence). CDR3 nucleotides: TGTGCCAGCAGCTTAGTCCCCGGGGAAAAGTATGGCTACACCTTC. Its translation is CASSLVPGEKYGYTF.

The V gene is TRBV7-3, the J gene TRBJ2-3, with TRBD2 matching 12 bases. The J segment lost 6 bases and the V segment lost 3 bases, leaving 4 bases of the junction unmatched. The CDR3 runs 15 residues. CDR1 is SGHTA and CDR2 is FQGTGA in the germline V gene. The CDR3 DNA reads as TGTGCCAGCAGCTTCCTCGGGACTAGCGGGGATACGCAGTATTTT. Protein sequence: CASSFLGTSGDTQYF.

The chain has TRBV5-6 and TRBJ2-1; 7 bases agree with TRBD1. Looked up from germline, CDR1 is SGHDT and CDR2 is YYEEEE. The CDR3 loop spans 13 amino acids. Trimming at V came to 7 bases and at J to 8 bases, leaving 9 bases not matched to a gene. The CDR3: CASANDRADEQFF. For the CDR3, the DNA is TGTGCCAGCGCGAACGACAGGGCCGATGAGCAGTTCTTC.

This chain uses TRBV30 with TRBJ1-4; possible D gene TRBD1, 6 bases. Germline-derived CDR1 and CDR2 are GTSNPN and SVGIG (reference sequence). The CDR3 length is 15 residues. Trimming took 1 base from V and 3 from J, leaving 12 bases between them. The CDR3 reads CAWSGAGGPNEKLFF. CDR3 coding DNA: TGTGCCTGGAGTGGTGCCGGGGGGCCTAATGAAAAACTGTTTTTT. The complete variable domain, with remaining parts taken from reference TRBV30 and TRBJ1-4, reads SQTIHQWPATLVQPVGSPLSLECTVEGTSNPNLYWYRQAAGRGLQLLFYSVGIGQISSEVPQNLSASRPQDRQFILSSKKLLLSDSGFYLCAWSGAGGPNEKLFFGSGTQLSVL.

The table lists this clone with a few counts. The J gene is TRBJ1-2, the V gene TRBV5-1, with D possibly TRBD1 on 6 matching bases. The V gene lost 5 bases and the J gene lost 6 bases, with 11 bases spanning the gap. Germline V gene sequence: CDR1 SGHRS, CDR2 YFSETQ. The CDR3 is made up of 12 amino acids. CDR3 DNA sequence: TGCGCCAGCAGTTCGGACAGCAATGGCTACACCTTC. It translates to CASSSDSNGYTF.

This sequence joins TRBV9 and TRBJ2-2; D is unresolved. CDR3 size: 16 residues. V lost 0 bases and J lost 1, with 10 bases in between. From germline, CDR1 is SGDLS and CDR2 YYNGEE. The CDR3 reads CASSVVSGENTGELFF. The CDR3 bases are TGTGCCAGCAGCGTAGTGTCCGGTGAGAACACCGGGGAGCTGTTTTTT.

This chain joins TRBV18 and TRBJ1-3; 8 bases fit TRBD1. Unmatched junction bases numbered 7, after V lost 5 bases and J lost 4 bases. This CDR3 is built from 15 residues. Germline V CDR1 and CDR2: KGHSH, LQKENI. The CDR3 nucleotides are TGTGCCAGCTCATCCCGACAGGGGATGGGAAACACCATATATTTT. This sequence encodes CASSSRQGMGNTIYF.

The chain carries TRBV27 and TRBJ2-3; D unclear. Germline loops: CDR1 MNHEY, CDR2 SMNVEV (reference sequence). The CDR3 runs to 13 residues. Trimming cost V 4 bases and J 1 base, with 6 bases left between them. CDR3 amino acids: CASSYLGTDTQYF. CDR3 in DNA: TGTGCCAGCAGTTATCTAGGCACAGATACGCAGTATTTT.

This rearrangement joins TRBV10-3 to TRBJ1-3; TRBD1 might be the D (6 bases). Germline lookup yields CDR1 ENHRY and CDR2 SYGVKD. CDR3 size: 13 residues. V was pared by 10 bases and J by 1 base, with 11 bases between. The DNA for the CDR3 is TGTGCCACCACAGGGATTTCTGGAAACACCATATATTTT. It yields the protein CATTGISGNTIYF.

The gene calls are TRBV5-1 and TRBJ1-3, with a weak D call TRBD1 (5 bases). CDR3 length: 15 residues. Between the trimmed V and J ends, which lost 4 bases and 0 bases, there was a span of 11 bases. Germline values: CDR1 SGHRS, CDR2 YFSETQ. CDR3 in amino acids: CASSGGGTSGNTIYF. CDR3 nucleotide sequence: TGCGCCAGCAGCGGTGGGGGGACCTCTGGAAACACCATATATTTT.

The chain has TRBV6-1 and TRBJ2-5; no reliable D call. Germline V gene sequence: CDR1 MNHNS, CDR2 SASEGT. This CDR3 region has 13 residues. V was clipped by 2 bases and J by 5 bases, with 9 bases between them. The CDR3 bases are TGTGCCAGCAGTGAAATGACGAGGGAGACCCAGTACTTC. Amino acid sequence: CASSEMTRETQYF.

V is TRBV15 and J is TRBJ2-7; D uncertain. V lost 4 bases and J 4 bases, leaving 11 bases between the germline ends. The CDR3 sequence is 13 residues long. From germline, CDR1 is LNHNV and CDR2 YYDKDF (reference sequence). CDR3 residues: CATSKTRWYEQYF. The CDR3 DNA reads as TGTGCCACCAGCAAGACTCGTTGGTACGAGCAGTACTTC.

The V gene is TRBV7-6, the J gene TRBJ2-1; TRBD2 agrees at 11 bases. The V gene's germline CDR1 is SGHVS and CDR2 FNYEAQ. This CDR3 comprises 18 residues. The junction had 15 bases not matched to a gene; V was cut back by 4 bases and J by 7 bases. CDR3 nucleotide sequence: TGTGCCAGCAGCTCCGTATTTTCCGGGACTAGCGGTAAAAATGAGCAGTTCTTC. The encoded protein is CASSSVFSGTSGKNEQFF.

This chain links TRBV6-5 with TRBJ1-5, with 10 bases that match TRBD1. The germline V gene encodes CDR1 MNHEY and CDR2 SVGAGI. V trimming: 7 bases; J trimming: 9 bases; junction bases outside the gene matches: 9. The CDR3 is 14 amino acids. The CDR3: CASIGTGAFRPQHF. CDR3 coding DNA: TGTGCCAGCATTGGGACAGGGGCTTTTCGGCCCCAGCATTTT.

This chain uses TRBV5-1 with TRBJ2-3, with 11 bases matching TRBD2. The length of the CDR3 is 18 residues. Per germline, CDR1 SGHRS and CDR2 YFSETQ. V lost 3 bases, J lost 2 bases, and 11 bases stayed unmatched. The CDR3 sequence is CASSSRASGGQDTDTQYF. The CDR3 DNA reads as TGCGCCAGCAGCTCGCGGGCTAGCGGGGGGCAAGACACAGATACGCAGTATTTT.

The genes are TRBV5-1 and TRBJ2-5; D is uncertain. The J call could be wrong; TRBJ2-7 is a better fit for the DNA end. The V gene's germline CDR1 is SGHRS and CDR2 YFSETQ. The CDR3 covers 14 residues. CDR3 bases: TGCGCCAGCAGCTTAGGCGGAAAAACCTACGAGCAGTACTTC. Protein product: CASSLGGKTYEQYF.

There are a few counts of this clone. J is TRBJ2-1 and V is TRBV2, with 9 positions matching TRBD1. V shed 7 bases, J shed 6 bases, and the junction held 13 bases outside the gene matches. The CDR3 is 16 residues long. Germline-derived CDR1 and CDR2 are SNHLY and FYNNEI. DNA of the CDR3: TGTGCCAGCATCGAGCTTCCCGGGACAGGGCCCAATGAGCAGTTCTTC. Its protein product is CASIELPGTGPNEQFF.

The V gene is TRBV7-3, the J gene TRBJ2-2, with D perhaps matching TRBD2 (6 bases). The germline V gene has CDR1 SGHTA and CDR2 FQGTGA. Between the trimmed V and J ends, which lost 5 bases and 1 base, there was a span of 8 bases. The CDR3 spans 14 residues. CDR3 loop: CASSRGVNTGELFF. The CDR3, as DNA: TGTGCCAGCAGCCGCGGGGTGAACACCGGGGAGCTGTTTTTT. Variable domain in full (rest from reference TRBV7-3 and TRBJ2-2): GAGVSQTPSNKVTEKGKYVELRCDPISGHTALYWYRQSLGQGPEFLIYFQGTGAADDSGLPNDRFFAVRPEGSVSTLKIQRTERGDSAVYLCASSRGVNTGELFFGEGSRLTVL.